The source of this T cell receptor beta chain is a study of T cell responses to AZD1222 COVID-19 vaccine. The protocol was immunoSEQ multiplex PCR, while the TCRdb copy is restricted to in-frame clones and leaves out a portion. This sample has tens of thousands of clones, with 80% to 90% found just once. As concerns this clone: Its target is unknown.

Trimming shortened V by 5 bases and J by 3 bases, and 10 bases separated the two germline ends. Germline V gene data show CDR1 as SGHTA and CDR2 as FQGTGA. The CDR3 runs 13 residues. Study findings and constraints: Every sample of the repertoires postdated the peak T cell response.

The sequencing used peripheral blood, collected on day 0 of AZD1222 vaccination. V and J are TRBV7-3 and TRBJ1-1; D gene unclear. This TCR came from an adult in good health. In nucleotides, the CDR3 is TGTGCCAGCAGCCCCCAAGGAGACACTGAAGCTTTCTTT. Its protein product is CASSPQGDTEAFF.